This entry is about one T cell receptor (beta chain). The antigen is unknown. The record originates from a study of blood T cells in healthy people across ages. Broader study findings: Both higher diversity and more naive CD4+ cells marked long-lived donors when set against aged donors.

V was pared by 2 bases and J by 7 bases, with 17 bases between. This CDR3 region has 15 residues. CDR1 is ENHRY, CDR2 SYGVKD, per germline. Combining a sample-barcoded 5' primer with a J-beta primer mix, a second PCR ran for roughly 6 to 12 cycles. Samples each returned at least 3 million CDR3-containing paired-end reads. TCRdb reprocessed the 5' RACE reads via MiXCR and lists one record per CDR3 protein. The profile shows 750,000 to 950,000 distinct CDR3 sequences, about 53% of them singletons. The specimen sequenced was blood. This TCR came from a man older than 75 in good health. The chain employs TRBV10-3 and TRBJ1-1; D unresolved. In nucleotides, the CDR3 is TGTGCCATCAGTGAGAGGGTATCCATCGCGGGTGAAGCTTTCTTT. Its protein is CAISERVSIAGEAFF.